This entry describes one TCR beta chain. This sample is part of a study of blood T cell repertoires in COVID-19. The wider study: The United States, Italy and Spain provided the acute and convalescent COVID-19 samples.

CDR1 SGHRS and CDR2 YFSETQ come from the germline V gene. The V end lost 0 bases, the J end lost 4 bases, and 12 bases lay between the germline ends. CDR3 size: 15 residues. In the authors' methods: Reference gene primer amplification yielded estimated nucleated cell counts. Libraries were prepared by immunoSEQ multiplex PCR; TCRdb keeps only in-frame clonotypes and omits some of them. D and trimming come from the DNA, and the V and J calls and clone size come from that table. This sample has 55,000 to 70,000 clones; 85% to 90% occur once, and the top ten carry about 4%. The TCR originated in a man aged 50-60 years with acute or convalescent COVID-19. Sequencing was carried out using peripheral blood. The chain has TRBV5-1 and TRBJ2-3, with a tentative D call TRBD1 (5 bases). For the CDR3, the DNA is TGCGCCAGCAGCTTGGGACAGATGAACGCAGATACGCAGTATTTT. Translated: CASSLGQMNADTQYF.